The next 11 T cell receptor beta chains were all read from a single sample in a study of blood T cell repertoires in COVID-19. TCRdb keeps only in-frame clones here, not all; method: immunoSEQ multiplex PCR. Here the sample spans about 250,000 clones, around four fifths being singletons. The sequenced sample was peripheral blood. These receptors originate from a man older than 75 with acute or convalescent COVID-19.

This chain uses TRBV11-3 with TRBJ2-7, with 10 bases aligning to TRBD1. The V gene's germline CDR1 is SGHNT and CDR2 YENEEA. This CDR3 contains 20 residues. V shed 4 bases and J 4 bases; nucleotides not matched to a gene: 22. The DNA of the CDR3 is TGTGCCAGCAGCTGGGGAGACAGGGGGCTTTTGAACTACCTCTGGTACGAGCAGTACTTC. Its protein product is CASSWGDRGLLNYLWYEQYF.

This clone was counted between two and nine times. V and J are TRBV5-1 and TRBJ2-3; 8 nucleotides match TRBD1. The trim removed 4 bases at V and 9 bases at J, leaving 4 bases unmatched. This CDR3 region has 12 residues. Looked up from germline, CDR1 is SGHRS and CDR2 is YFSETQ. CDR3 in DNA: TGCGCCAGCAGCCCTTACAGGGGGACGCAGTATTTT. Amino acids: CASSPYRGTQYF.

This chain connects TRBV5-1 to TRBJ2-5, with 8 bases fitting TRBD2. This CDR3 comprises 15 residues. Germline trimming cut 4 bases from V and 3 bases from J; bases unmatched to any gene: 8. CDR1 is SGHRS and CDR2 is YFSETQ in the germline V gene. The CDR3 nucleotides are TGCGCCAGCAGCGGTATTAGCGGGGACAAAGAGACCCAGTACTTC. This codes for CASSGISGDKETQYF.

The CDR3 DNA follows: TGTGCCAGCAGCAAGGTTGGGCACAGTGCCACCGGGGAGCTGTTTTTT. Protein: CASSKVGHSATGELFF. This sequence joins TRBV21-1 and TRBJ2-2; the tabulated D call, TRBD1, remains unverified against the DNA. TRBV21-1 is annotated as a pseudogene. The CDR3 totals 16 residues.

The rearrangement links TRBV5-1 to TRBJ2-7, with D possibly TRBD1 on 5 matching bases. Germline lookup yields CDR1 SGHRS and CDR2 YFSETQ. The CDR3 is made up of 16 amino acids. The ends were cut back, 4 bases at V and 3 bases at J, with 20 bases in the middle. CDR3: CASSKDTGLGVYEQYF. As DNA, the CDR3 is TGCGCCAGCAGCAAGGACACGGGCCTAGGGGTCTACGAGCAGTACTTC.

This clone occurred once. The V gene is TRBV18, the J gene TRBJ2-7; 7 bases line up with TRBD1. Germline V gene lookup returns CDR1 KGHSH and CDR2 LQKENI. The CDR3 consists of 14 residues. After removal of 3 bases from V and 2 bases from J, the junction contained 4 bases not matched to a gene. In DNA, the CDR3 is TGTGCCAGCTCACCCGGGACAGTAACCTACGAGCAGTACTTC. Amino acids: CASSPGTVTYEQYF.

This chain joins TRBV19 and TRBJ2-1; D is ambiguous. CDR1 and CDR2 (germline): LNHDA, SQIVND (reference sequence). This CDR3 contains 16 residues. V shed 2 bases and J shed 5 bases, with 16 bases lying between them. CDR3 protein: CASSIILTTINNEQFF. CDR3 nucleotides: TGTGCCAGTAGTATAATTTTAACCACAATTAACAATGAGCAGTTCTTC.

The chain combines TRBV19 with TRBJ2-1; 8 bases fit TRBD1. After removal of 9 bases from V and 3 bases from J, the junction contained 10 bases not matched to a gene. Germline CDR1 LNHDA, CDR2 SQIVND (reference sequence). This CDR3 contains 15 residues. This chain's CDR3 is CARTWGQDHYNEQFF. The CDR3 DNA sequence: TGTGCCAGGACATGGGGACAGGACCACTACAATGAGCAGTTCTTC.

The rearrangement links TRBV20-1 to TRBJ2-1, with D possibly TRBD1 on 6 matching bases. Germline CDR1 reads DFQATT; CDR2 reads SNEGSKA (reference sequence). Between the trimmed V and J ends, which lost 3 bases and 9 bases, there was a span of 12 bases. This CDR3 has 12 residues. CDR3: CSASLGAGEQFF. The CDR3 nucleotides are TGCAGTGCTAGTTTGGGGGCAGGTGAGCAGTTCTTC.

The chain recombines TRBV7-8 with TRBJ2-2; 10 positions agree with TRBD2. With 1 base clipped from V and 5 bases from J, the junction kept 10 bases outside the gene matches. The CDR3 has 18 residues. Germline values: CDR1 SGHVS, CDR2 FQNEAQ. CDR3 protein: CASSLDSLGSGGTGELFF. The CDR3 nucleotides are TGTGCCAGCAGCTTAGATTCCCTCGGTAGCGGGGGGACCGGGGAGCTGTTTTTT.

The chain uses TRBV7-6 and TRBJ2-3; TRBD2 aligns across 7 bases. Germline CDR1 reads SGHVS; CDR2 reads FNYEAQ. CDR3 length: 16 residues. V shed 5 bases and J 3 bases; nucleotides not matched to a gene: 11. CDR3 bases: TGTGCCAGCAGCCAAATGGGAGGGGTTCCTACAGATACGCAGTATTTT. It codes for CASSQMGGVPTDTQYF.